The T cell receptor beta chain described here comes from a study of T cells in Graves' hyperthyroidism and ophthalmopathy. Study-level information: At the time of initial diagnosis and before any treatment, peripheral blood was collected. Study-wide results and limits: The blood repertoire included most of the expanded thyroid clonotypes above 0.001.

CDR3 length: 14 amino acids. Looked up from germline, CDR1 is MNHNS and CDR2 is SASEGT. V lost 7 bases and J lost 3; bases outside the gene matches: 6. Amplification of TCR beta CDR3 regions was performed using RNA transcripts as template. The HTBI primer set drove a first-round RT-PCR of the TCR CDR3. Each CDR3 protein is one row after TCRdb ran MiXCR on the multiplex PCR reads. Of about 340,000 distinct CDR3 sequences listed, 21% are singletons. There are many counts of this clonotype. As yet, its antigen is unknown. The rearrangement links TRBV6-1 to TRBJ2-3; 8 bases map to TRBD2. The sample was blood. This TCR was sampled from a woman between 50 and 59 years old with Graves' hyperthyroidism. This CDR3 reads CASIVGTSTDTQYF. The CDR3 nucleotides are TGTGCCAGCATCGTAGGGACTAGTACAGATACGCAGTATTTT.